This TCR beta chain derives from a study of monozygotic twins with inflammatory bowel disease. CDR3 length: 15 residues. Germline V gene sequence: CDR1 LNHDA, CDR2 SQIVND (reference sequence). The study, taken as a whole, reports: Nothing supported a single strong signal or clonotype that was associated with IBD. IBD patients showed reduced TCRbeta diversity (inverse Simpson) versus healthy co-twins. With others, IBD patients shared fewer clonotypes than healthy twins did, especially with disease activity.

It was approximately 4,000 ng of total RNA that each TCR library used. No DNA is given; TCRdb re-called the 5' RACE reads and lists each CDR3 protein once. This specimen shows about 380,000 distinct CDR3 sequences; the ten leading clones hold 2% to 3%. Turning to this clonotype: Its antigen is unknown.

Sequenced material: blood. This clonotype originated in a human donor with ulcerative colitis or Crohn's disease, or a healthy co-twin of an affected twin (not recorded which). The chain uses TRBV19 and TRBJ2-7; TCRdb selects TRBD1, and the lack of DNA leaves this call unchecked. The CDR3 region is CASSTCGQGTYEQYF. Based on the CDR3 plus reference TRBV19 and TRBJ2-7, the full variable domain is DGGITQSPKYLFRKEGQNVTLSCEQNLNHDAMYWYRQDPGQGLRLIYYSQIVNDFQKGDIAEGYSVSREKKESFPLTVTSAQKNPTAFYLCASSTCGQGTYEQYFGPGTRLTVT.